The T cell receptor (beta chain) described here comes from a study of blood T cell repertoires in COVID-19. Study-level information: The United States, Italy and Spain supplied acute and convalescent COVID-19 samples. Sources were T cells, B-cell-depleted T cells, or PBMCs; the material itself was cDNA or gDNA.

Original analysis: The assay estimated nucleated cells by amplifying reference gene primers. Generated by immunoSEQ multiplex PCR, the TCRdb table keeps only in-frame clones and is missing some. The DNA was the basis for D and trimming; V, J and clone size are from that table. The sample includes around 180,000 clones, 88% of them seen just once. There are 13 residues in the CDR3. Germline CDR1 reads SGHDN; CDR2 reads FVKESK. Trimming removed 5 bases at V and 12 bases at J, with 14 bases between. This clonotype was sampled from a woman in her thirties with acute or convalescent COVID-19. The sample taken for sequencing was peripheral blood. This chain connects TRBV14 to TRBJ1-6; D may be TRBD1 (5 bases). The CDR3 region has the DNA TGTGCCAGCAGCGGGACTCGGGGGGGACCCCTCCACTTT. Translating gives CASSGTRGGPLHF.